Following are 12 T cell receptor beta chains from one sample sequenced in a study of blood T cells in healthy people across ages. Through a sample-barcoded 5' primer and a J-beta primer mix, a second PCR was run for roughly 6 to 11 cycles. MiXCR, run by TCRdb on the 5' RACE reads, gives a single entry per CDR3 protein. The sample includes 1.5 million or so distinct CDR3 sequences, roughly 40% of them seen just once. The sample comprised blood. The origin of the receptors is a woman between 18 and 30 years old in good health.

The V call is TRBV3-1, the J call TRBJ2-7, with a tentative D call TRBD2 (6 bases). Deletions cut 5 bases from V and 4 bases from J, with 12 bases between. The CDR3 has 13 amino acids. Germline CDR1 reads LGHDT; CDR2 reads YNNKEL (reference sequence). The CDR3 region is CASSTAAGYEQYF. The DNA for the CDR3 is TGTGCCAGCAGCACCGCGGCGGGGTACGAGCAGTACTTC.

The table lists this clonotype with a few counts. The CDR3 reads CSATIGLANEQFF. CDR3 nucleotide sequence: TGCAGTGCTACGATTGGACTGGCCAATGAGCAGTTCTTC. V usage is TRBV20-1 and J usage is TRBJ2-1; tentatively, D is TRBD2 (5 bases). V lost 4 bases, J lost 6 bases, and 13 bases lay in between. The CDR3 runs to 13 residues. Germline V gene sequence: CDR1 DFQATT, CDR2 SNEGSKA (reference sequence).

The rearrangement uses TRBV30 and TRBJ2-5; D unclear. The CDR3 sequence is 12 residues long. Germline CDR1 GTSNPN, CDR2 SVGIG (reference sequence). V was cut by 2 bases and J by 5 bases, with 9 bases left in between. This CDR3 is CAWSTSGETQYF. The CDR3 DNA is TGTGCCTGGAGTACCTCCGGGGAGACCCAGTACTTC.

The sample holds a few counts of this clonotype. CDR3: CSARAGQNYGYTF. CDR3 bases: TGCAGTGCTAGAGCGGGACAGAACTATGGCTACACCTTC. The chain uses TRBV20-1 and TRBJ1-2, with 7 positions matching TRBD1. The ends lost 1 base at V and 2 bases at J; junction bases unmatched: 1. CDR3 length: 13 amino acids. The V gene's germline CDR1 is DFQATT and CDR2 SNEGSKA (reference sequence).

The V gene is TRBV7-2, the J gene TRBJ2-4, with 8 bases that match TRBD2. Matching the DNA end better, TRBJ2-7 makes the J call doubtful. This CDR3 region has 17 residues. CDR1 is SGHTA and CDR2 is FQGNSA in the germline V gene. Here the CDR3 reads CASSRLSTGAGGFEQYF. Here the CDR3 DNA reads TGTGCCAGCAGCCGCTTATCGACCGGCGCGGGAGGATTCGAGCAGTACTTC.

A remark on this clonotype: A read error is possible here, since a much larger clone lies one base away. J is TRBJ2-3 and V is TRBV12-3 or TRBV12-4; D may be TRBD2 (6 bases). This CDR3 has 14 residues. The CDR3 coding sequence is TGTACCAGCAGTTTAAGGGAGGCGGTCGGTACGCAGTATTTT. Its protein is CTSSLREAVGTQYF.

The J gene is TRBJ2-5, the V gene TRBV20-1; 10 bases fit TRBD2. The assigned J gene may be wrong: the sequence end matches TRBJ2-7 better. The germline gives CDR1 DFQATT, CDR2 SNEGSKA (reference sequence). This CDR3 is 14 amino acids long. The CDR3 DNA sequence: TGCAGTGCTGGGGCCGGGACTAGCGCCTACGAGCAGTACTTC. This gives the protein CSAGAGTSAYEQYF.

This clonotype was seen once. The CDR3 is CASSYGGAGVAYEQYF. For the CDR3, the DNA is TGTGCCAGCAGTTACGGTGGGGCGGGGGTGGCCTACGAGCAGTACTTC. This chain uses TRBV6-5 with TRBJ2-7; 7 bases fit TRBD2. Trimming took 2 bases from V and 2 from J; bases not matched to a gene: 9. Germline V CDR1 and CDR2: MNHEY, SVGAGI. The CDR3 covers 16 residues.

The chain has TRBV11-2 and TRBJ2-7; TRBD2 agrees at 7 bases. This CDR3 has 17 amino acids. Unmatched junction bases numbered 12, after V lost 2 bases and J lost 2 bases. CDR1 and CDR2 from the germline V gene are SGHAT and FQNNGV. The CDR3, as DNA: TGTGCCAGCAGCTTAACGTCATTAGCGGGTTTCGCCTACGAGCAGTACTTC. The encoded protein is CASSLTSLAGFAYEQYF.

The chain couples TRBV20-1 to TRBJ2-4, with TRBD2 matching 15 bases. The J segment lost 1 base and the V segment lost 6 bases, leaving 7 bases of the junction unmatched. The CDR3 is 17 amino acids. Germline CDR1 is DFQATT and CDR2 is SNEGSKA (reference sequence). The CDR3 nucleotides read TGCAGTGCACCGGGACTAGCGGGAGGTGCTGCCAAAAACATTCAGTACTTC. Protein: CSAPGLAGGAAKNIQYF.

This chain links TRBV20-1 with TRBJ2-1; D is perhaps TRBD2 (5 bases). The CDR3 contains 12 residues. Germline V gene lookup returns CDR1 DFQATT and CDR2 SNEGSKA (reference sequence). The chain's CDR3 is CSLDGTYNEQFF. In DNA form, the CDR3 reads TGCAGCTTAGACGGGACCTACAATGAGCAGTTCTTC.

The chain recombines TRBV20-1 with TRBJ2-5; 8 bases are shared with TRBD2. The CDR3 is made up of 15 amino acids. The germline gives CDR1 DFQATT, CDR2 SNEGSKA (reference sequence). V lost 4 bases to trimming and J lost 5 bases; unmatched junction nucleotides: 12. The CDR3 reads CSAIPFGAGDETQYF. CDR3 in DNA: TGCAGTGCTATCCCTTTTGGAGCGGGGGACGAGACCCAGTACTTC.